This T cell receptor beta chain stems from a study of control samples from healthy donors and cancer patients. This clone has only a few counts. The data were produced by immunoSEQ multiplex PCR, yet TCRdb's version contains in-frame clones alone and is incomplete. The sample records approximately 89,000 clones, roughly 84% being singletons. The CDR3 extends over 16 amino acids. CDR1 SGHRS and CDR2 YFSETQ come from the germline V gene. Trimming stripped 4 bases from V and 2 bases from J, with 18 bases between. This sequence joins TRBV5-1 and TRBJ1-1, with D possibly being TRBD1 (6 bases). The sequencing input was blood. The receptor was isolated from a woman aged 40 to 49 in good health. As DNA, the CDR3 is TGCGCCAGCAGCAAGGGGGACCGGGACTTTAACACTGAAGCTTTCTTT. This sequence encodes CASSKGDRDFNTEAFF. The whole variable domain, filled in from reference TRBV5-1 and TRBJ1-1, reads KAGVTQTPRYLIKTRGQQVTLSCSPISGHRSVSWYQQTPGQGLQFLFEYFSETQRNKGNFPGRFSGRQFSNSRSEMNVSTLELGDSALYLCASSKGDRDFNTEAFFGQGTRLTVV.